The 21 T cell receptor beta chains below come from one sample, sequenced in a study of T cell changes during pregnancy in multiple sclerosis. The table came from immunoSEQ multiplex PCR; TCRdb's copy has only in-frame clones and leaves some out. The data contain 50,000 to 70,000 clones, about nine tenths of them singletons. The specimen comprised peripheral blood, sampled after pregnancy. These receptor sequences come from a female donor in good health, enrolled as a control in a pregnancy study.

This rearrangement joins TRBV7-2 to TRBJ1-2, with TRBD1 as a possible D gene (5 bases). Germline CDR1 reads SGHTA; CDR2 reads FQGNSA. Trimming cost V 3 bases and J 5 bases, with 13 bases left between them. The CDR3 sequence is 14 residues long. CDR3 DNA: TGTGCCAGCAGCTTCGGGACGGGAGGGTATGGCTACACCTTC. Its translation: CASSFGTGGYGYTF.

The chain couples TRBV7-9 to TRBJ1-1, with TRBD1 as a possible D gene (5 bases). The CDR3 sequence is 14 residues long. V was clipped by 11 bases and J by 1 base, with 17 bases between them. The germline CDR1 and CDR2 sequences are SEHNR and FQNEAQ (reference sequence). This chain's CDR3 is CAGGRPGGNTEAFF. In DNA form, the CDR3 reads TGTGCCGGAGGTCGTCCGGGGGGGAACACTGAAGCTTTCTTT.

This rearrangement joins TRBV10-3 to TRBJ2-1, with D maybe TRBD2 (5 bases). The CDR3 spans 14 residues. Between the trimmed V and J ends, which lost 7 bases and 0 bases, there was a span of 10 bases. The germline gives CDR1 ENHRY, CDR2 SYGVKD. In DNA, the CDR3 is TGTGCCATCATTAGCGAGAGCTCCTACAATGAGCAGTTCTTC. Amino acid sequence: CAIISESSYNEQFF.

This chain uses TRBV5-1 with TRBJ1-2, with 7 positions matching TRBD1. Trimming cost V 4 bases and J 10 bases; bases outside gene matches: 7. CDR3 length: 12 residues. Germline CDR1 is SGHRS and CDR2 is YFSETQ. The DNA for the CDR3 is TGCGCCAGCAGCCCGGACAGGACAGACTACACCTTC. Its translation: CASSPDRTDYTF.

The chain recombines TRBV2 with TRBJ1-1, with TRBD1 matching 9 bases. The CDR3 sequence is 15 residues long. Germline lookup yields CDR1 SNHLY and CDR2 FYNNEI. V gave up 2 bases and J gave up 4 bases; unmatched junction bases: 5. CDR3 amino acids: CASSERTGVATEAFF. DNA of the CDR3: TGTGCCAGCAGTGAACGGACAGGGGTGGCCACTGAAGCTTTCTTT. Full variable domain (rest looked up from reference TRBV2 and TRBJ1-1): EPEVTQTPSHQVTQMGQEVILRCVPISNHLYFYWYRQILGQKVEFLVSFYNNEISEKSEIFDDQFSVERPDGSNFTLKIRSTKLEDSAMYFCASSERTGVATEAFFGQGTRLTVV.

The chain employs TRBV7-2 and TRBJ1-1, with D maybe TRBD1 (5 bases). CDR1 SGHTA and CDR2 FQGNSA come from the germline V gene. Between the trimmed V and J ends, which lost 2 bases and 4 bases, there was a span of 11 bases. The CDR3 is made up of 14 amino acids. The CDR3 DNA sequence: TGTGCCAGCAGCTTAAATAGCGGGACCACTGAAGCTTTCTTT. It is translated as CASSLNSGTTEAFF.

For the CDR3, the DNA is TGTGCCAGGAGCCGAGGGGGTGGACCCTACGAGCAGTACTTC. Its translation is CARSRGGGPYEQYF. The chain links TRBV2 to TRBJ2-7; perhaps TRBD1 as D (6 bases). CDR1 and CDR2 (germline): SNHLY, FYNNEI. Deletions cut 9 bases from V and 2 bases from J, with 17 bases between. The CDR3 length is 14 residues.

The CDR3 sequence: CASSARGNYEQYF. CDR3 coding DNA: TGTGCCAGCAGCGCGAGGGGGAACTACGAGCAGTACTTC. This chain connects TRBV7-9 to TRBJ2-7; TRBD1 is a possible D gene (6 bases). This CDR3 has 13 residues. CDR1 is SEHNR and CDR2 is FQNEAQ in the germline V gene (reference sequence). V was cut by 5 bases and J by 3 bases, with 11 bases left in between.

This rearrangement joins TRBV27 to TRBJ2-3; D gene unclear. Germline V gene data show CDR1 as MNHEY and CDR2 as SMNVEV (reference sequence). Trimming shortened V by 2 bases and J by 4 bases, and 10 bases separated the two germline ends. CDR3 size: 14 residues. Here the CDR3 reads CASSLASGADTQYF. Here the CDR3 DNA reads TGTGCCAGCAGTTTAGCCTCCGGAGCAGATACGCAGTATTTT.

The rearrangement links TRBV7-2 to TRBJ1-2; 9 nucleotides match TRBD1. Germline trimming cut 5 bases from V and 5 bases from J; bases unmatched to any gene: 9. The CDR3 covers 15 residues. CDR1 is SGHTA, CDR2 FQGNSA, per germline. CDR3 region: CASSDNLQGAYGYTF. The CDR3 DNA follows: TGTGCCAGCAGCGACAACCTACAGGGGGCGTATGGCTACACCTTC.

The V gene is TRBV6-1, the J gene TRBJ2-7; TRBD2 might be the D (5 bases). Per the germline V gene, CDR1 is MNHNS and CDR2 is SASEGT. This CDR3 has 15 residues. Trimming pared 2 bases from V and 3 bases from J, leaving 14 bases between. The CDR3 sequence: CASSEKRVSSYEQYF. In nucleotides, the CDR3 is TGTGCCAGCAGTGAAAAGAGGGTCTCCAGCTACGAGCAGTACTTC.

V and J are TRBV5-4 and TRBJ2-6; no reliable D call. This CDR3 contains 17 residues. V was clipped by 1 base and J by 0 bases, with 11 bases between them. CDR1 and CDR2 from the germline V gene are SGHNT and YYREEE (reference sequence). The CDR3 here is CASSLNRHSSGANVLTF. Written as DNA, the CDR3 is TGTGCCAGCAGCTTGAACCGGCACAGCTCTGGGGCCAACGTCCTGACTTTC.

The chain couples TRBV11-3 to TRBJ1-1; 9 bases align to TRBD1. Germline V gives CDR1 SGHNT, CDR2 YENEEA. Trimming at V came to 1 base and at J to 4 bases, leaving 4 bases not matched to a gene. This CDR3 region has 15 residues. The CDR3 DNA sequence: TGTGCCAGCAGCTTAGGTCCGACAGGGGGCACTGAAGCTTTCTTT. Translated, it gives CASSLGPTGGTEAFF. The complete variable domain, with remaining parts taken from reference TRBV11-3 and TRBJ1-1, reads EAGVVQSPRYKIIEKKQPVAFWCNPISGHNTLYWYLQNLGQGPELLIRYENEEAVDDSQLPKDRFSAERLKGVDSTLKIQPAELGDSAVYLCASSLGPTGGTEAFFGQGTRLTVV.

The chain employs TRBV29-1 and TRBJ2-4; D is perhaps TRBD2 (6 bases). The germline V and J ends were trimmed by 7 bases and 2 bases, with 18 bases remaining between them. The CDR3 contains 15 residues. Germline V gene sequence: CDR1 SQVTM, CDR2 ANQGSEA. For the CDR3, the DNA is TGCAGCGCCGGCGGGGTTTCGTTCACCAAAAACATTCAGTACTTC. Translation gives CSAGGVSFTKNIQYF.

The V gene is TRBV11-2, the J gene TRBJ2-7; D call uncertain. The CDR3 totals 13 residues. The germline gives CDR1 SGHAT, CDR2 FQNNGV. Trimming stripped 5 bases from V and 5 bases from J, with 13 bases between. The CDR3 here is CASSRLIRHEQYF. In DNA form, the CDR3 reads TGTGCCAGCAGCCGACTTATTAGGCACGAGCAGTACTTC.

Only a few counts were recorded for this clone. This chain joins TRBV5-1 and TRBJ1-1; no definite D call. The CDR3 is made up of 13 amino acids. V was cut by 5 bases and J by 1 base, with 9 bases left in between. Germline V gives CDR1 SGHRS, CDR2 YFSETQ. The CDR3 here is CASRFYRNTEAFF. The CDR3 DNA follows: TGCGCCAGCAGGTTTTACAGGAACACTGAAGCTTTCTTT.

This chain joins TRBV6-6 and TRBJ2-3; 9 nucleotides agree with TRBD1. The CDR3 is 14 residues long. In germline, CDR1 is MNHNY, CDR2 SVGAGI (reference sequence). V gave up 6 bases and J gave up 2 bases; unmatched junction bases: 3. CDR3 loop: CASRGQGYTDTQYF. The CDR3 nucleotides are TGTGCCAGCAGGGGACAGGGATACACAGATACGCAGTATTTT.

This clone was observed a few times. This chain links TRBV5-4 with TRBJ1-1; D is ambiguous. The CDR3 is 14 residues long. V lost 4 bases and J 3 bases, leaving 13 bases between the germline ends. Germline CDR1 and CDR2: SGHNT and YYREEE (reference sequence). The CDR3 nucleotides are TGTGCCAGCAGCCTCCCAGAGGGTGACACTGAAGCTTTCTTT. As protein: CASSLPEGDTEAFF.

The DNA of the CDR3 is TGTGCCAGCACTACCGTGGGGACAGTTAATTCACCCCTCCACTTT. This encodes CASTTVGTVNSPLHF. V is TRBV6-5 and J is TRBJ1-6; 7 positions match TRBD1. Trimming removed 7 bases from V and 6 bases from J; junction bases left unmatched: 9. CDR1 MNHEY and CDR2 SVGAGI come from the germline V gene. This CDR3 is built from 15 residues.

This clone was picked up one time. Here the CDR3 reads CASSLALDRGKNTEAFF. The CDR3 nucleotides are TGTGCCAGCAGCTTAGCGCTGGACAGGGGGAAGAACACTGAAGCTTTCTTT. The chain uses TRBV7-6 and TRBJ1-1, with 10 bases lining up with TRBD1. In germline, CDR1 is SGHVS, CDR2 FNYEAQ. The CDR3 is 17 residues long. V was pared by 0 bases and J by 1 base, with 5 bases of the junction left unmatched.

The chain uses TRBV5-4 and TRBJ2-3, with D uncertain. CDR3 length equals 15 residues. Germline V gene lookup returns CDR1 SGHNT and CDR2 YYREEE (reference sequence). V lost 0 bases to trimming and J lost 0 bases, with 8 bases between them. The DNA for the CDR3 is TGTGCCAGCAGCTTGGGGAGCCCTAGCACAGATACGCAGTATTTT. It codes for CASSLGSPSTDTQYF.